Each of the 24 T cell receptor beta chains below was sequenced from the same sample in a study of cytomegalovirus exposure and HLA in healthy donors. Sequenced by immunoSEQ multiplex PCR; TCRdb stores in-frame clones only, minus some. The table lists 130,000 to 150,000 clones, around 90% of them singletons. The sample taken for sequencing was PBMCs. These receptors originate from a woman aged 18-30 years in good health and CMV-seropositive.

This clone was seen more than once but under ten times. This rearrangement joins TRBV6-6 to TRBJ2-1, with a weak D call TRBD2 (6 bases). The CDR3 runs to 14 residues. CDR1 MNHNY and CDR2 SVGAGI come from the germline V gene (reference sequence). Trimming took off 8 bases at V and 1 base at J, with 12 bases between the two ends. CDR3 sequence (DNA): TGTGCCAGCGAGCTCGGGAGTTCCTACAATGAGCAGTTCTTC. Encoded protein: CASELGSSYNEQFF.

The chain joins TRBV28 to TRBJ2-2; 8 bases are a match to TRBD2. The trim removed 2 bases at V and 9 bases at J, leaving 8 bases unmatched. Germline assignment: CDR1 MDHEN and CDR2 SYDVKM. The CDR3 totals 15 residues. CDR3 protein: CASSLAGTSIRELFF. Written as DNA, the CDR3 is TGTGCCAGCAGTTTAGCCGGGACTAGTATCCGGGAGCTGTTTTTT.

The rearrangement links TRBV15 to TRBJ2-7, with 8 bases fitting TRBD1. The junction had 4 bases not matched to a gene; V was cut back by 2 bases and J by 4 bases. Germline CDR1 is LNHNV and CDR2 is YYDKDF (reference sequence). The CDR3 is 14 amino acids. The CDR3 bases are TGTGCCACCAGCAGAAACAGGGGGTTATACGAGCAGTACTTC. This translates into CATSRNRGLYEQYF.

This clone has just a few counts. The chain combines TRBV14 with TRBJ1-1; 7 positions match TRBD1. CDR1 is SGHDN and CDR2 is FVKESK in the germline V gene. The CDR3 has 14 residues. Losses at the gene ends were 4 bases for V and 1 base for J; bases not matched to a gene: 3. CDR3 sequence reads: CASSRGGSNTEAFF. The DNA of the CDR3 is TGTGCCAGCAGCCGAGGGGGCTCGAACACTGAAGCTTTCTTT.

The gene calls are TRBV19 and TRBJ1-4, with TRBD1 identical over 8 bases. V was clipped by 8 bases and J by 6 bases; unmatched bases: 5. Germline CDR1 and CDR2: LNHDA and SQIVND (reference sequence). This CDR3 has 13 amino acids. CDR3 nucleotide sequence: TGTGCCAGTGCAGGGGGCGCCGATGAAAAACTGTTTTTT. Its protein is CASAGGADEKLFF.

This chain connects TRBV6-5 to TRBJ1-4; 7 positions agree with TRBD1. CDR1 is MNHEY and CDR2 is SVGAGI in the germline V gene. V lost 0 bases, J lost 8 bases, and 6 bases stayed unmatched. This CDR3 comprises 15 residues. CDR3 nucleotide sequence: TGTGCCAGCAGTTACTCAAGACAGGGAAAAGAAAAACTGTTTTTT. It translates to CASSYSRQGKEKLFF.

J is TRBJ2-3 and V is TRBV4-3; possible D gene TRBD1, 6 bases. Germline V lookup: CDR1 LGHNA, CDR2 YSLEER. The length of the CDR3 is 17 residues. V was trimmed by 0 bases and J by 2 bases, leaving 15 bases between them. This chain's CDR3 is CASSQEDPGDHTDTQYF. The DNA for the CDR3 is TGCGCCAGCAGCCAAGAAGATCCAGGGGATCACACAGATACGCAGTATTTT.

V gene TRBV6-5 combines with J gene TRBJ1-2, with 8 bases aligning to TRBD1. The CDR3 extends over 14 amino acids. Germline V gene lookup returns CDR1 MNHEY and CDR2 SVGAGI. V shed 4 bases and J 8 bases; nucleotides not matched to a gene: 9. The CDR3, as DNA: TGTGCCAGCAGTTCCCGGACAGGGCAACTCGGCTACACCTTC. As protein: CASSSRTGQLGYTF.

The chain recombines TRBV6-6 with TRBJ2-5, with 12 nucleotides matching TRBD2. The CDR3 has 16 residues. V lost 3 bases to trimming and J lost 4 bases; unmatched junction nucleotides: 6. Germline CDR1 is MNHNY and CDR2 is SVGAGI (reference sequence). In DNA form, the CDR3 reads TGTGCCAGCAGTTATTTCCTAGCGGGAGGGCGAGAGACCCAGTACTTC. It translates to CASSYFLAGGRETQYF.

The CDR3 sequence is CASSHRTSGSYNEQFF. The DNA of the CDR3 is TGTGCCAGTAGTCACCGGACTAGCGGATCCTACAATGAGCAGTTCTTC. The rearrangement uses TRBV19 and TRBJ2-1; 10 bases line up with TRBD2. This CDR3 has 16 amino acids. V shed 5 bases, J shed 1 base, and the junction held 5 bases outside the gene matches. Germline values: CDR1 LNHDA, CDR2 SQIVND (reference sequence).

The J gene is TRBJ2-7, the V gene TRBV18; D might be TRBD1 (7 bases). This CDR3 comprises 14 residues. Germline CDR1 is KGHSH and CDR2 is LQKENI. V was pared by 3 bases and J by 2 bases, with 11 bases between. DNA of the CDR3: TGTGCCAGCTCACCCCCAGGGGGGACCTACGAGCAGTACTTC. It encodes CASSPPGGTYEQYF.

This clone was recorded once. The V gene is TRBV9, the J gene TRBJ2-3; maybe TRBD2 (6 bases). CDR3 length: 14 residues. V lost 3 bases and J lost 0, with 8 bases in between. In germline, CDR1 is SGDLS, CDR2 YYNGEE. CDR3 nucleotides: TGTGCCAGCAGCGGGGGGGAGAGCACAGATACGCAGTATTTT. Translated, it gives CASSGGESTDTQYF.

The chain carries TRBV27 and TRBJ1-1; 7 bases line up with TRBD1. The CDR3 is 14 amino acids. CDR1 is MNHEY, CDR2 SMNVEV, per germline (reference sequence). Losses at the gene ends were 5 bases for V and 8 bases for J; bases not matched to a gene: 11. CDR3 DNA: TGTGCCAGCAGTGATACAGGGGTACTAACCGAAGCTTTCTTT. Its translation: CASSDTGVLTEAFF.

CDR3 sequence reads: CASSLPGSGGAGNTIYF. The CDR3 bases are TGTGCCAGCAGTTTACCCGGATCGGGGGGCGCTGGAAACACCATATATTTT. The chain is built from TRBV28 and TRBJ1-3; D possibly corresponds to TRBD1 (6 bases). Trimming removed 2 bases at V and 2 bases at J, with 16 bases between. CDR3 size: 17 residues. Germline CDR1 reads MDHEN; CDR2 reads SYDVKM.

The CDR3 loop is CASSLDRVYQPQHF. The CDR3 DNA reads as TGTGCCAGCAGCTTGGACAGGGTTTATCAGCCCCAGCATTTT. The chain carries TRBV7-8 and TRBJ1-5; 8 bases line up with TRBD1. The trim removed 3 bases at V and 5 bases at J, leaving 3 bases unmatched. Per germline, CDR1 SGHVS and CDR2 FQNEAQ. The CDR3 contains 14 residues. Complete variable domain (other parts from reference TRBV7-8 and TRBJ1-5): GAGVSQSPRYKVAKRGQDVALRCDPISGHVSLFWYQQALGQGPEFLTYFQNEAQLDKSGLPSDRFFAERPEGSVSTLKIQRTQQEDSAVYLCASSLDRVYQPQHFGDGTRLSIL.

This chain uses TRBV5-4 with TRBJ1-6; tentative D call: TRBD1 (6 bases). Germline-derived CDR1 and CDR2 are SGHNT and YYREEE (reference sequence). This CDR3 contains 16 residues. The ends were cut back, 2 bases at V and 6 bases at J, with 15 bases in the middle. The CDR3 is CASSFGGQLTNSPLHF. The CDR3 DNA is TGTGCCAGCAGCTTCGGTGGACAGCTTACTAATTCACCCCTCCACTTT.

This chain uses TRBV5-1 with TRBJ2-1; 11 bases agree with TRBD2. The V segment lost 0 bases and the J segment 0 bases; nucleotides outside the gene matches: 11. The CDR3 loop spans 20 amino acids. Germline CDR1 and CDR2: SGHRS and YFSETQ. The CDR3 here is CASSLAKSSGRSDSYNEQFF. For the CDR3, the DNA is TGCGCCAGCAGCTTGGCCAAGTCTAGCGGGAGGTCAGACTCCTACAATGAGCAGTTCTTC.

V gene TRBV4-3 combines with J gene TRBJ1-2; 7 bases match TRBD1. The CDR3 totals 16 residues. With V trimmed by 3 bases and J by 0 bases, 7 bases remained unmatched. The germline V gene encodes CDR1 LGHNA and CDR2 YSLEER. CDR3 loop: CASSQAQGKANYGYTF. For the CDR3, the DNA is TGCGCCAGCAGCCAGGCACAGGGGAAGGCTAACTATGGCTACACCTTC.

In this sample, this clone turned up once. V gene TRBV7-3 combines with J gene TRBJ2-2; D may be TRBD1 (6 bases). CDR3 length: 14 residues. Germline V lookup: CDR1 SGHTA, CDR2 FQGTGA. Trimming took off 0 bases at V and 9 bases at J, with 11 bases between the two ends. CDR3 nucleotide sequence: TGTGCCAGCAGCTTAACCCAGGGGAGTCGGGAGCTGTTTTTT. This sequence encodes CASSLTQGSRELFF.

The chain joins TRBV14 to TRBJ1-5; D call uncertain. V lost 5 bases to trimming and J lost 8 bases, with 13 bases between them. Germline V gene sequence: CDR1 SGHDN, CDR2 FVKESK. The CDR3 has 13 residues. CDR3 protein: CASSEGPGKPQHF. Here the CDR3 DNA reads TGTGCCAGCAGCGAAGGCCCGGGGAAGCCCCAGCATTTT.

The J gene is TRBJ2-5, the V gene TRBV2; D remains ambiguous. CDR1 and CDR2 (germline): SNHLY, FYNNEI. The CDR3 contains 14 residues. V lost 3 bases to trimming and J lost 2 bases, with 10 bases between them. CDR3: CASSEAVAQETQYF. The CDR3 DNA follows: TGTGCCAGCAGTGAGGCGGTTGCACAAGAGACCCAGTACTTC.

This clone has a handful of counts. The chain joins TRBV5-5 to TRBJ2-2; 7 bases fit TRBD2. The V gene end was trimmed by 3 bases and the J gene end by 5 bases; junction bases not matched to a gene: 13. Germline V gives CDR1 SGHKS, CDR2 YYEKEE (reference sequence). The length of the CDR3 is 17 residues. In nucleotides, the CDR3 is TGTGCCAGCAGCTCAGACGGACTAGGAACCAGGACCGGGGAGCTGTTTTTT. Its translation: CASSSDGLGTRTGELFF.

V usage is TRBV5-6 and J usage is TRBJ2-7; 8 positions agree with TRBD1. This CDR3 region has 14 residues. Germline loops: CDR1 SGHDT, CDR2 YYEEEE. Unmatched junction bases numbered 9, after V lost 5 bases and J lost 5 bases. Written as DNA, the CDR3 is TGTGCCAGCAGTCAACTGACAGGGGCCCACGAGCAGTACTTC. Translated, it gives CASSQLTGAHEQYF.

This rearrangement joins TRBV21-1 to TRBJ1-2. TRBV21-1 is tagged as a pseudogene. The length of the CDR3 is 17 residues. This CDR3 is CASSKRIAWGEGYGYTF. CDR3 bases: TGTGCCAGCAGCAAACGAATTGCATGGGGGGAGGGCTATGGCTACACCTTC.